This T cell receptor (beta chain) was documented in a study of Graves' ophthalmopathy and Graves' hyperthyroidism. CDR3 length equals 14 residues. The V and J ends lost 1 base and 3 bases respectively, with 9 bases between them. The germline CDR1 and CDR2 sequences are MNHEY and SVGAGI. Clinical symptoms and serum thyroxine were used for diagnosis; TRAb, thyroid ultrasound and orbital computed tomography were also relied on. A volume of 8 to 10 ml of fresh peripheral blood supplied the PBMCs. RNA transcripts were the source from which TCR beta CDR3 regions were amplified. Second-round multiplex PCR followed a first-round RT-PCR using HTBI primers. TCRdb ran MiXCR on the multiplex PCR reads and lists one entry per CDR3 protein. The sample records just over 400,000 distinct CDR3 sequences, under 25% being singletons.

The sequence derives from a young woman with stable Graves' hyperthyroidism. Input material: peripheral blood. This chain connects TRBV6-5 to TRBJ2-5, with a weak D call TRBD1 (5 bases). The CDR3 sequence is CASSYLDREETQYF. The CDR3 DNA follows: TGTGCCAGCAGTTACTTAGACAGAGAAGAGACCCAGTACTTC.